The present entry profiles one T cell receptor beta chain with its context. Libraries were prepared by immunoSEQ multiplex PCR; TCRdb keeps only in-frame clonotypes and omits some of them. The table lists about 82,000 clones, around 83% of them singletons. From germline, CDR1 is LGHNA and CDR2 YNFKEQ. The CDR3 sequence is 17 residues long. V was shortened by 0 bases and J by 0 bases, with 15 bases between the two germline ends. The record originates from a study of blood T cell repertoires in COVID-19. The rearrangement uses TRBV4-2 and TRBJ2-7; TRBD1 is a possible D gene (6 bases). The TCR sequence derives from a woman aged 55-70 years with acute or convalescent COVID-19. The specimen sequenced was peripheral blood. The CDR3, as DNA: TGTGCCAGCAGCCAAGAGGGCGTGACAGGCCTCTCCTACGAGCAGTACTTC. Translating it yields CASSQEGVTGLSYEQYF.